Detailed here is one TCR beta chain. Its antigen is undetermined. The sample belongs to a study of a mutant IDH1 vaccine in newly diagnosed glioma. Overall study context: Vaccines were begun 4-6 weeks after radiotherapy alone, or with temozolomide cycles. The earlier regimen, radiotherapy, temozolomide, or both, was most often both. General study findings and limits: Vaccine-induced responses were seen in approximately 93% of patients, spanning several MHC alleles.

Documented time point: week 5, during vaccination. Vaccination used 300 ug of mutant IDH1 20-mer peptide per dose, with topical imiquimod. Those who donated had recent WHO grade 3 or 4 IDH1-mutant, ATRX-lost astrocytomas. Method: immunoSEQ multiplex PCR; TCRdb's copy keeps in-frame clones and lacks some. The profile shows 40,000 to 60,000 clones, roughly 78% of them singletons. The germline V gene has CDR1 MDHEN and CDR2 SYDVKM. The CDR3 extends over 12 amino acids. The germline V and J ends were trimmed by 6 bases and 3 bases, with 9 bases remaining between them. The receptor was isolated from a woman aged 40-49 years with glioma. This sequence joins TRBV28 and TRBJ2-7; D gene ambiguous. The source was PBMCs, collected from a glioma patient whose treatment included an IDH1 peptide vaccine. The CDR3: CASSPPGYEQYF. CDR3 DNA: TGTGCCAGCAGCCCCCCGGGCTACGAGCAGTACTTC. Full variable domain (outside the CDR3, taken from reference TRBV28 and TRBJ2-7): DVKVTQSSRYLVKRTGEKVFLECVQDMDHENMFWYRQDPGLGLRLIYFSYDVKMKEKGDIPEGYSVSREKKERFSLILESASTNQTSMYLCASSPPGYEQYFGPGTRLTVT.